This TCR beta chain was sequenced for a study of blood T cells in healthy people across ages (dated by TCRdb to between 2014 and 2016). About the study as a whole: In model experiments, roughly one uniquely barcoded TCR beta cDNA molecule per two T cells was captured by template switching. Four age groups were formed from the donors: young (average 16 years), middle-aged (approximately 42), aged (approximately 60) and long-lived (about 75). The study measured age-related changes in TCR beta repertoire diversity using deep sequencing normalized with unique cDNA molecular identifiers. Using the same blood draw, the study looked at two additional independent replicas of 1 million unique cDNA reads for two donors, one aged 18 to 30 and the other aged 80 or older. To avoid experimental bias, donors of different ages were spread randomly across the sequencing lanes. Paper-wide results and their limitations: There was a strong correlation between observed TCR beta diversity and the percentage of naive T cells measured by flow cytometry. As age increased, observed TCR beta diversity per million T cells dropped in a roughly linear way, and a significant reduction was already evident by age around 41. Compared with the aged group, the long-lived group had more naive CD4+ T cells, fewer expanded clones and increased TCR diversity, a pattern suggesting age selection. Because the CMV infection status of the donors was unknown, age-related changes in expanded clonotypes may potentially have been confounded. Bulk unsorted PBMC profiling prevented conclusive comparison of naive and antigen-experienced compartments. Estimates of total diversity based on one million sequenced T cells were regarded as lower bounds and as underestimates.

Systemically healthy Caucasian individuals from Russia, 39 in total and aged about 6 to 95 years, were included as donors. Approximately 9.3 milliliters of peripheral blood were drawn from each donor into EDTA-treated Vacutainer tubes. Ficoll-Paque density-gradient centrifugation was used to isolate PBMCs, with at least 6 million per sample. Trizol reagent was used to extract total RNA from PBMCs, with at least 6 micrograms per sample. For every donor, flow cytometry on a PBMC aliquot measured the percentage of naive CD45RAhigh/CD27high T cells. CDR1 LGHDT and CDR2 YNNKEL are derived from the germline V gene (reference sequence). Trimming removed 7 bases from V and 5 bases from J, leaving 20 bases between the germline ends. From the cysteine through the phenylalanine, the CDR3 covers 15 amino acids. Only the CDR3 DNA is retained, 45 bases long and in frame from the first base. Library prep was done by 5' RACE. Instrument used: Illumina HiSeq 2500. A second about 6 to 11 cycle PCR used a sample-barcoded 5' primer and a J-beta primer mix. Each TCR beta cDNA molecule received a unique molecular identifier from a template-switch 5' adaptor carrying 12 random nucleotides. Each sample yielded at least 2.5 million CDR3-containing paired-end reads. The Mint cDNA synthesis kit, primed by a TRBC-specific oligonucleotide, was used to synthesize first-strand cDNA from all RNA. Following uracil-DNA glycosylase treatment, a first 18-cycle PCR with universal primers M1SS and BC2_uni_R was performed on all cDNA. From the authors' description of their analysis: For normalization, 1 million high-quality reads, each with a distinct molecular identifier, were randomly selected from each sample. Instead of being binned into consensus sequences, reads with shared molecular identifiers were discarded. MiTCR, with a Q25 quality threshold and the strictest error-elimination algorithm, was used for CDR3 identification, clonotype clustering and error correction. Lower-bound total TCR beta diversity was estimated with a nonparametric unseen species model using Euler transformation. TCRdb trimmed public reads at Q25 via fastp, called clones via MiXCR and kept in-frame beta chains. Identical CDR3 proteins give one entry, which carries the most common genes and DNA. The V and J calls, along with clone size, are taken from TCRdb and not from the paper's own processing. The sample table shows 1.5 million to 2 million distinct CDR3 sequences, and about 31% are seen once. The ten largest clones add up to 11% of the sample.

With respect to this clonotype: Its antigen specificity is not known. No base quality values were provided; no much bigger clone lies one nucleotide off.

This receptor chain uses TRBV3-1 and TRBJ2-5; the D gene is perhaps TRBD1, from 6 matching bases. The source is a woman aged 25 to 45 in good health. The sequenced sample consisted of blood. The nucleotide sequence reads TGTGCCAGCAACCTACAGGGTAGGATGGCGGAGACCCAGTACTTC. It translates to CASNLQGRMAETQYF.